Following are 19 T cell receptor beta chains from one sample sequenced in a study of blood T cell repertoires in COVID-19. Using immunoSEQ multiplex PCR, the repertoire was profiled, and TCRdb retains in-frame clones only, with some absent. Of hundreds of thousands of clones listed, roughly 90% are singletons. Sequenced material: peripheral blood. Receptors were obtained from a woman aged 25-40 years with COVID-19, enrolled during active disease.

The chain is built from TRBV7-2 and TRBJ2-5; D ambiguous. This CDR3 is 12 amino acids long. V was clipped by 2 bases and J by 2 bases, with 3 bases between them. In germline, CDR1 is SGHTA, CDR2 FQGNSA. CDR3 DNA sequence: TGTGCCAGCAGCTTACAGCAAGAGACCCAGTACTTC. This encodes CASSLQQETQYF.

V and J are TRBV6-1 and TRBJ2-1; TRBD2 aligns across 11 bases. CDR1 is MNHNS and CDR2 is SASEGT in the germline V gene. V lost 6 bases and J lost 2; bases outside the gene matches: 3. The CDR3 contains 15 residues. The CDR3 reads CASSSSGRTYNEQFF. CDR3 sequence (DNA): TGTGCCAGCAGCTCTAGCGGGAGGACCTACAATGAGCAGTTCTTC.

With regard to this clone: In the same sample, other DNA sequences code for this CDR3. J is TRBJ2-5 and V is TRBV9; TRBD2 aligns across 10 bases. The trim removed 0 bases at V and 5 bases at J, leaving 7 bases unmatched. Germline CDR1 SGDLS, CDR2 YYNGEE. This CDR3 contains 16 residues. CDR3 sequence reads: CASSVEASGSWETQYF. The DNA for the CDR3 is TGTGCCAGCAGCGTAGAGGCTAGCGGGAGTTGGGAGACCCAGTACTTC. Full variable domain (missing parts from reference TRBV9 and TRBJ2-5): DSGVTQTPKHLITATGQRVTLRCSPRSGDLSVYWYQQSLDQGLQFLIQYYNGEERAKGNILERFSAQQFPDLHSELNLSSLELGDSALYFCASSVEASGSWETQYFGPGTRLLVL.

V and J are TRBV9 and TRBJ2-3; 8 bases agree with TRBD2. CDR3 size: 17 residues. Trimming cost V 4 bases and J 0 bases; bases outside gene matches: 10. Germline V gene data show CDR1 as SGDLS and CDR2 as YYNGEE. CDR3 coding DNA: TGTGCCAGCAGCCTACGAAAGGTAGCGGGAAGCACAGATACGCAGTATTTT. Translating gives CASSLRKVAGSTDTQYF.

The J gene is TRBJ2-7, the V gene TRBV5-6, with TRBD2 as a possible D gene (5 bases). CDR1 is SGHDT and CDR2 is YYEEEE in the germline V gene. V dropped 2 bases and J dropped 6 bases, with 12 bases sitting between them. This CDR3 spans 13 amino acids. CDR3 region: CASSFERVGEQYV. The CDR3 coding sequence is TGTGCCAGCAGCTTCGAGAGGGTCGGCGAGCAGTACGTC.

This chain connects TRBV28 to TRBJ2-2, with 8 bases identical to TRBD1. V was pared by 5 bases and J by 0 bases, with 5 bases of the junction left unmatched. CDR1 MDHEN and CDR2 SYDVKM come from the germline V gene. This CDR3 region has 16 residues. The CDR3 here is CASSPPTGANTGELFF. The CDR3 nucleotides read TGTGCCAGCAGTCCCCCGACAGGGGCGAACACCGGGGAGCTGTTTTTT.

This chain joins TRBV5-1 and TRBJ1-5, with TRBD1 as a possible D gene (6 bases). CDR1 SGHRS and CDR2 YFSETQ come from the germline V gene. The V and J ends lost 4 bases and 6 bases respectively, with 17 bases between them. The CDR3 has 15 residues. This CDR3 is CASSPDGGGTQPQHF. CDR3 in DNA: TGCGCCAGCAGCCCGGATGGGGGGGGCACTCAGCCCCAGCATTTT.

The J gene is TRBJ1-2, the V gene TRBV5-6, with 8 nucleotides matching TRBD1. The CDR3 loop spans 15 amino acids. V trimming: 0 bases; J trimming: 6 bases; junction bases outside the gene matches: 7. CDR1 SGHDT and CDR2 YYEEEE come from the germline V gene. This CDR3 reads CASSLGPGQDDGYTF. The CDR3 DNA is TGTGCCAGCAGCTTGGGGCCGGGACAGGATGATGGCTACACCTTC.

This chain links TRBV7-2 with TRBJ1-2; TRBD1 aligns across 7 bases. CDR3 length: 16 residues. V was clipped by 0 bases and J by 8 bases; unmatched bases: 12. Per germline, CDR1 SGHTA and CDR2 FQGNSA. CDR3 protein: CASSLAASGGRSGYTF. CDR3 coding DNA: TGTGCCAGCAGCTTAGCGGCGTCAGGGGGTAGGTCAGGCTACACCTTC.

V gene TRBV4-1 combines with J gene TRBJ2-2, with a tentative D call TRBD1 (6 bases). The CDR3 extends over 17 amino acids. In germline, CDR1 is MGHRA, CDR2 YSYEKL. The V end was cut by 1 base, the J end by 6 bases, with 18 bases between. The CDR3 DNA reads as TGCGCCAGCAGCCAAGTTAACAGGGTGATAAGGGCCGGGGAGCTGTTTTTT. Protein product: CASSQVNRVIRAGELFF.

DNA of the CDR3: TGTGCCAGCAGCCGAAGCCGGGACACCACAGGGGATGGCTACACCTTC. Amino acid sequence: CASSRSRDTTGDGYTF. This rearrangement joins TRBV7-9 to TRBJ1-2, with TRBD1 matching 7 bases. Trimming took 5 bases from V and 6 from J; bases not matched to a gene: 15. CDR1 and CDR2 (germline): SEHNR, FQNEAQ (reference sequence). CDR3 length equals 16 residues. The variable domain in full, completed from reference TRBV7-9 and TRBJ1-2, reads DTGVSQNPRHKITKRGQNVTFRCDPISEHNRLYWYRQTLGQGPEFLTYFQNEAQLEKSRLLSDRFSAERPKGSFSTLEIQRTEQGDSAMYLCASSRSRDTTGDGYTFGSGTRLTVV.

The gene calls are TRBV27 and TRBJ2-1; TRBD2 aligns across 14 bases. Germline V lookup: CDR1 MNHEY, CDR2 SMNVEV (reference sequence). CDR3 length: 21 amino acids. The junction had 10 bases not matched to a gene; V was cut back by 0 bases and J by 0 bases. In DNA form, the CDR3 reads TGTGCCAGCAGTTTATCTCCTCGGACTAGCGGGGGGACCGGCTCCTACAATGAGCAGTTCTTC. It yields the protein CASSLSPRTSGGTGSYNEQFF.

V usage is TRBV30 and J usage is TRBJ1-5; D is possibly TRBD1 (6 bases). The CDR3 is 14 residues long. Trimming removed 1 base at V and 4 bases at J, with 11 bases between. Germline V gene sequence: CDR1 GTSNPN, CDR2 SVGIG (reference sequence). The CDR3 sequence is CAWSGDRSNQPQHF. In DNA form, the CDR3 reads TGTGCCTGGAGTGGTGACAGGAGTAATCAGCCCCAGCATTTT.

This chain links TRBV6-6 with TRBJ1-1; 12 bases match TRBD1. The CDR3 is made up of 14 amino acids. Trimming took 10 bases from V and 4 from J; bases not matched to a gene: 7. The germline gives CDR1 MNHNY, CDR2 SVGAGI (reference sequence). Here the CDR3 DNA reads TGTGCCACAGGGACAGGGGGCGGGATCACTGAAGCTTTCTTT. Translating it yields CATGTGGGITEAFF.

This chain links TRBV25-1 with TRBJ2-2; tentative D call: TRBD1 (6 bases). V was shortened by 4 bases and J by 2 bases, with 8 bases between the two germline ends. The CDR3 runs 14 residues. Germline V gene sequence: CDR1 MGHDK, CDR2 SYGVNS. In DNA form, the CDR3 reads TGTGCCAGCAGTGGGGACAAAAACACCGGGGAGCTGTTTTTT. As protein: CASSGDKNTGELFF.

The chain has TRBV10-1 and TRBJ1-3; D may be TRBD1 (6 bases). V was shortened by 2 bases and J by 5 bases, with 19 bases between the two germline ends. Germline-derived CDR1 and CDR2 are WNHNN and SYGVQD (reference sequence). This CDR3 spans 17 amino acids. CDR3 sequence reads: CASSELGIRQVRNTIYF. In nucleotides, the CDR3 is TGCGCCAGCAGTGAGCTGGGGATCAGACAGGTCCGAAACACCATATATTTT.

A single count supports this clone. This sequence joins TRBV4-3 and TRBJ1-1, with unresolved D. The CDR3 is 17 amino acids. CDR1 is LGHNA and CDR2 is YSLEER in the germline V gene. The V gene lost 0 bases and the J gene lost 0 bases, with 14 bases spanning the gap. The CDR3 sequence is CASSQDQRMLMNTEAFF. CDR3 in DNA: TGCGCCAGCAGCCAAGATCAGCGTATGCTCATGAACACTGAAGCTTTCTTT.

This clone is a singleton in its sample. The gene calls are TRBV18 and TRBJ2-3, with D possibly matching TRBD2 (5 bases). Trimming took 2 bases from V and 0 from J, leaving 33 bases between them. The CDR3 extends over 23 amino acids. Germline CDR1 KGHSH, CDR2 LQKENI. The CDR3 spells CASSPYDQPLFIGRASSTDTQYF. CDR3 coding DNA: TGTGCCAGCTCACCATACGACCAGCCCCTGTTTATCGGGCGGGCCTCCAGCACAGATACGCAGTATTTT.

V usage is TRBV27 and J usage is TRBJ1-2, with D maybe TRBD1 (5 bases). From germline, CDR1 is MNHEY and CDR2 SMNVEV (reference sequence). Trimming pared 3 bases from V and 3 bases from J, leaving 14 bases between. The CDR3 consists of 15 residues. CDR3 DNA: TGTGCCAGCAGTTTTCGGGGGAATGCTGACTATGGCTACACCTTC. Its translation: CASSFRGNADYGYTF.